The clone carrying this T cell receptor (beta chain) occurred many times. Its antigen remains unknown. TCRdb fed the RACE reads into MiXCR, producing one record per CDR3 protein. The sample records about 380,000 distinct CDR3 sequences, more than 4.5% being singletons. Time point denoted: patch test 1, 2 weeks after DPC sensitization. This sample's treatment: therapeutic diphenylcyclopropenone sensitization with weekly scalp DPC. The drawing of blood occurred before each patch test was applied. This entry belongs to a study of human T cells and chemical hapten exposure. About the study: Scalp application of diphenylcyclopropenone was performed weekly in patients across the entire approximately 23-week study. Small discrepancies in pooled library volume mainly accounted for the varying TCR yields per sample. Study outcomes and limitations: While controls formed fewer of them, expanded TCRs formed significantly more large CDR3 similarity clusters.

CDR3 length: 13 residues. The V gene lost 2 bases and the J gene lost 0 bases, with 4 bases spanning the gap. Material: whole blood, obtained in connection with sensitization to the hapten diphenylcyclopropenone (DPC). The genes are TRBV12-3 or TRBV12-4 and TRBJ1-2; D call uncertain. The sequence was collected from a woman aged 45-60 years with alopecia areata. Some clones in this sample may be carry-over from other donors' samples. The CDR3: CASSLSANYGYTF. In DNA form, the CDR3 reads TGTGCCAGCAGTTTATCCGCTAACTATGGCTACACCTTC.